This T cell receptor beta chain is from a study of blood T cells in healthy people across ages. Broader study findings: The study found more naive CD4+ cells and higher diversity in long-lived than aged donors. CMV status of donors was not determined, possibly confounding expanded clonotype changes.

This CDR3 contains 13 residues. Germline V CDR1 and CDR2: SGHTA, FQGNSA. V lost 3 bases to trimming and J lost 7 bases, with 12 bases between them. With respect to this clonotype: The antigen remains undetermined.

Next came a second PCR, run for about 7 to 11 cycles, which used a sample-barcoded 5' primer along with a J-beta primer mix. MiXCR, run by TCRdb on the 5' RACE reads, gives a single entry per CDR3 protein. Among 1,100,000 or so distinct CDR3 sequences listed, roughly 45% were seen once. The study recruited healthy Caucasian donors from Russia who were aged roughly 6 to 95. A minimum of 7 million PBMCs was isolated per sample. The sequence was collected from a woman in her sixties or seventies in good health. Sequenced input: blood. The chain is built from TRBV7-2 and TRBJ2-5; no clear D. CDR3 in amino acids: CASSFGTAGTQYF. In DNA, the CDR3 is TGTGCCAGCAGCTTCGGAACGGCCGGGACCCAGTACTTC. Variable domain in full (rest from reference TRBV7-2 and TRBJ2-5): GAGVSQSPSNKVTEKGKDVELRCDPISGHTALYWYRQSLGQGLEFLIYFQGNSAPDKSGLPSDRFSAERTGGSVSTLTIQRTQQEDSAVYLCASSFGTAGTQYFGPGTRLLVL.